This T cell receptor beta chain was sequenced during a study of CD8 T cells in Susac syndrome. V was shortened by 0 bases and J by 2 bases, with 14 bases between the two germline ends. The CDR3 sequence is 16 residues long. Roughly 0.45 to 1 ug RNA was reverse transcribed with random hexamers. TCRdb redid the calling of the immunoSEQ multiplex PCR reads with MiXCR, one entry per CDR3 protein. The sample lists about 80,000 distinct CDR3 sequences, about 91% seen once, with less than 0.6% in the top ten. Sequencing of TCR beta was carried out in blood CD8+ and CD4+ T cells. This rearrangement joins TRBV12-3 or TRBV12-4 to TRBJ2-7; D possibly matches TRBD1 or TRBD2 (5 bases each). This sequence originates from a human donor with multiple sclerosis. Sequenced input: CD8+ T cells from PBMCs. CDR3 region: CASSLARVRETYEQYF. Here the CDR3 DNA reads TGTGCCAGCAGTTTAGCGCGTGTCAGGGAGACCTACGAGCAGTACTTC.